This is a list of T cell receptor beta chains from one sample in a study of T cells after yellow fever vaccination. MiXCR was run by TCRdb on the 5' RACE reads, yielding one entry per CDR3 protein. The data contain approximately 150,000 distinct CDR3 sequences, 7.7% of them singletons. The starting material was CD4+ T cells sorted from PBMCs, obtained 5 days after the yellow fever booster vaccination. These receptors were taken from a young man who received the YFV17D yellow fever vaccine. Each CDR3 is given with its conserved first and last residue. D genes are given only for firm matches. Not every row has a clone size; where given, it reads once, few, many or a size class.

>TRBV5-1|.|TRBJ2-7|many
CATSPHLAVGAYEQYF
TGCGCCACCTCGCCTCATTTAGCGGTGGGGGCCTACGAGCAGTACTTC
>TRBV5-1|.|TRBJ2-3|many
CASSRRGGPSTDTQYF
TGCGCCAGCAGTCGAAGGGGGGGTCCTAGCACAGATACGCAGTATTTT
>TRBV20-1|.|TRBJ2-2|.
CSVVRGLDTGELFF
TGCAGTGTAGTTCGAGGGTTGGACACCGGGGAGCTGTTTTTT
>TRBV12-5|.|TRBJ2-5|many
CASGPPVESGTETQYF
TGTGCTAGTGGCCCTCCCGTAGAATCCGGGACGGAGACCCAGTACTTC
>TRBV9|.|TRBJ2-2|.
CASSAPARSSTGELFF
TGTGCCAGCAGCGCTCCAGCCAGATCATCTACCGGGGAGCTGTTTTTT
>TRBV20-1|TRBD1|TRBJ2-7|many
CSAREDRGILEQYF
TGCAGTGCTAGGGAAGACAGGGGTATACTCGAGCAGTACTTC
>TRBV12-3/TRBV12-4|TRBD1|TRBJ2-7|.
CASSSILLGTGAPYEQYF
TGTGCCAGCAGTTCAATCCTCCTCGGGACAGGGGCCCCATACGAGCAGTACTTC
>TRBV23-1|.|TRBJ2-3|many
CASSQSRRPSQYF
TGCGCCAGCAGTCAATCTCGACGGCCGTCGCAGTATTTT
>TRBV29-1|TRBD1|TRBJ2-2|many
CSVLGQNSVTGELFF
TGCAGCGTTCTGGGACAGAATTCCGTCACCGGGGAGCTGTTTTTT
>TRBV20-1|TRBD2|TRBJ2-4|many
CSAPSGSGLGNIQYF
TGCAGTGCTCCTAGCGGGAGCGGTCTGGGGAACATTCAGTACTTC
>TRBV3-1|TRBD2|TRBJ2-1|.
CACCFSTRWGLASTNEQFF
TGTGCCTGCTGTTTTAGTACCAGGTGGGGACTAGCGTCAACTAATGAGCAGTTCTTC
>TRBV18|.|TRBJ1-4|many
CASSPLRSEKLFF
TGTGCCAGCTCACCATTGAGGTCAGAAAAACTGTTTTTT
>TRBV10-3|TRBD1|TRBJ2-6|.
CAISPTGISNLGANVLTF
TGTGCCATCAGCCCGACAGGGATCTCGAACTTAGGGGCCAACGTCCTGACTTTC
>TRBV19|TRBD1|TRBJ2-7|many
CASSRTGGPYEQYF
TGTGCCAGTAGTAGGACAGGGGGGCCCTACGAGCAGTACTTC
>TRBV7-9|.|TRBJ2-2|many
CASSTGTANTGELFF
TGTGCCAGCAGCACCGGCACAGCGAACACCGGGGAGCTGTTTTTT
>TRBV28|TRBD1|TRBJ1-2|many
CASSLLHPGTGGRVYGYTF
TGTGCCAGCAGTTTACTGCACCCCGGGACAGGGGGCCGGGTCTATGGCTACACCTTC
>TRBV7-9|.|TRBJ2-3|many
CASSPLRQGTDTQYF
TGTGCCAGCAGCCCCTTGCGTCAAGGGACAGATACGCAGTATTTT